A selection of T cell receptor beta chains follows, all from one sample in a study of CD8+CD57+ T cells in acquired aplastic anemia. TCRdb re-analysed the reads in MiXCR, keeping a single row per CDR3 protein. The profile shows about 20,000 distinct CDR3 sequences, roughly 43% of them singletons. Sequenced sample: CD8+CD57+ T cells sorted from PBMCs. The receptor set was obtained from a human donor with aplastic anemia. Both conserved end residues are part of each CDR3. The D gene is left open where the match is weak. Expanded clones get a size class; other rows say once, few or many, or leave the size out.

TRBJ2-7	TRBV29-1	NA	13	NA	TGCAGCGTTGAAGATTCGGGTTTGGGGGAGCAGTACTTC	CSVEDSGLGEQYF
TRBJ1-1	TRBV20-1	NA	15	NA	TGCAGTGCTAGAGTTTTCCCAGGGGCCAGCACTGAAGCTTTCTTT	CSARVFPGASTEAFF
TRBJ2-3	TRBV2	NA	14	many	TGTGCCAGCAGTGAACGGCAGGGGACAGATACGCAGTATTTT	CASSERQGTDTQYF
TRBJ2-7	TRBV7-9	TRBD1	13	NA	TGTGCCAGCAGCATGACAGGGATCGACGAGCAGTACTTC	CASSMTGIDEQYF
TRBJ1-3	TRBV4-1	NA	16	NA	TGCGCCAGCAGTCCGCGTATCAGGAGCTCTGGAAACACCATATATTTT	CASSPRIRSSGNTIYF
TRBJ2-5	TRBV19	TRBD2	18	NA	TGTGCCAGTAGTATCCATTCGAGCGGGGGCCGTGACCAAGAGACCCAGTACTTC	CASSIHSSGGRDQETQYF
TRBJ2-5	TRBV20-1	NA	10	NA	TGCAATGCTAGTAAGGAGACCCAGTACTTC	CNASKETQYF
TRBJ2-1	TRBV27	TRBD2	17	NA	TGTGCCAGCAGTTTGGTTAGCGGGCCGAGCTCCTACAATGAGCAGTTCTTC	CASSLVSGPSSYNEQFF
TRBJ1-6	TRBV6-1	TRBD1	14	NA	TGTGCCAGCAGTGCGACAGGGGAAGGTTCACCCCTCCACTTT	CASSATGEGSPLHF
TRBJ2-2	TRBV2	NA	15	NA	TGTGCCAGCAGGGACACCTACACGAACACCGGGGAGCTGTTTTTT	CASRDTYTNTGELFF
TRBJ2-2	TRBV12-3/TRBV12-4	TRBD2	16	many	TGTGCCAGCAGGAAGACTAGCGGGAGTAGGGCCGGGGAGCTGTTTTTT	CASRKTSGSRAGELFF
TRBJ2-5	TRBV12-3/TRBV12-4	TRBD2	13	once	TGTGCCAGCAGGTCGGGAGGGTGGGAGACCCAGTACTTC	CASRSGGWETQYF
TRBJ1-1	TRBV5-4	NA	12	NA	TGTGCCAGCAGCTTGATGGCTACTGAAGCTTTCTTT	CASSLMATEAFF
TRBJ1-1	TRBV20-1	NA	13	NA	TGCAGTGCTAGAGATGCAGGGAACACTGAAGCTTTCTTT	CSARDAGNTEAFF
TRBJ2-3	TRBV2	TRBD2	14	NA	TGTGCCAGCGGTCCCGGGGGGAAAACAGATACGCAGTATTTT	CASGPGGKTDTQYF
TRBJ1-1	TRBV7-9	TRBD1	15	NA	TGTGCCAGCAGCCTCCCAGCAACAGGGGAAACTGAAGCTTTCTTT	CASSLPATGETEAFF
TRBJ2-2	TRBV7-9	NA	13	few	TGTGCCAGCAGTGCGCTAGCCACCGGGGAGCTGTTTTTT	CASSALATGELFF
TRBJ2-1	TRBV7-9	TRBD2	15	NA	TGTGCCAGCAGCTTAGTGGCGGGGGGGCACAATGAGCAGTTCTTC	CASSLVAGGHNEQFF
TRBJ2-7	TRBV4-1	TRBD2	15	NA	TGCGCCAGCAGCAGCCGGGGACTAGCTGCCTACGAGCAGTACTTC	CASSSRGLAAYEQYF
TRBJ1-1	TRBV24-1	NA	13	NA	TGTGCCACCAGTAAGGGGATAAACACTGAAGCTTTCTTT	CATSKGINTEAFF
TRBJ1-1	TRBV5-1	TRBD1	16	NA	TGCGCCAGTTCGGACAGGCCATATGGGGATAGCACTGAAGCTTTCTTT	CASSDRPYGDSTEAFF
TRBJ1-4	TRBV7-9	NA	15	NA	TGTGCCAGCAGCTTAGTGACCACAACTAATGAAAAACTGTTTTTT	CASSLVTTTNEKLFF
TRBJ2-3	TRBV11-3	NA	13	few	TGTGCCAGCAGCTTAGTACCTAGTTCGACGCAGTATTTT	CASSLVPSSTQYF
TRBJ2-3	TRBV20-1	TRBD2	14	many	TGCAGTGCTGGGACTAGCGGGAGTACAGATACGCAGTATTTT	CSAGTSGSTDTQYF
TRBJ1-5	TRBV15	NA	15	NA	TGTGCCACCAGCAGAGGGAGTGTAAGCAATCAGCCCCAGCATTTT	CATSRGSVSNQPQHF
TRBJ1-2	TRBV6-2/TRBV6-3	NA	12	NA	TGTGCCGGCGGGGAACCTAACTATGGCTACACCTTC	CAGGEPNYGYTF
TRBJ2-7	TRBV7-8	NA	14	NA	TGTGCCAGCAGCTTAGGGTCGGCTGCCTACGAGCAGTACTTC	CASSLGSAAYEQYF
TRBJ2-3	TRBV20-1	TRBD2	19	few	TGCAGTGCTAGAGATCCCCCCGTTAGCGGGACTAGCGGGGCAGATACGCAGTATTTT	CSARDPPVSGTSGADTQYF
TRBJ1-2	TRBV2	TRBD1	12	NA	TGTGCCAGCTCAACAGGGGGGAGTGGCTACACCTTC	CASSTGGSGYTF
TRBJ2-5	TRBV12-3/TRBV12-4	NA	13	few	TGTGCCAGCAGCCCGAGCCCTCAAGAGACCCAGTACTTC	CASSPSPQETQYF
TRBJ2-5	TRBV27	TRBD2	16	once	TGTGCCAGCAGCCGCTGGGAGCCGGGGGGTTGGGGGACCCAGTACTTC	CASSRWEPGGWGTQYF
TRBJ2-7	TRBV20-1	NA	14	NA	TGCAGTACTAGAGATGGGACTTACAACTACGAGCAGTACTTC	CSTRDGTYNYEQYF
TRBJ1-2	TRBV7-6	NA	16	few	TGTGCCAGCAGCTTAGGGTTCGTTGGGGGCGGTGGTGGCTACACCTTC	CASSLGFVGGGGGYTF
TRBJ2-3	TRBV29-1	NA	12	few	TGCAGCGTTGAACGGGTGGGAGATACGCAGTATTTT	CSVERVGDTQYF
TRBJ2-7	TRBV19	TRBD1	15	NA	TGTGCCAGTAGTTTTACAGGGGAAAGCTCCTACGAGCAGTACTTC	CASSFTGESSYEQYF
TRBJ2-7	TRBV7-9	TRBD1	12	once	TGTGCCAGCGGGACAGCCCCCTACGAGCAGTACTTC	CASGTAPYEQYF
TRBJ2-3	TRBV27	TRBD2	15	NA	TGTGCCAGCAGATTGTCTAGCGGGGGCACTTATACGCAGTATTTT	CASRLSSGGTYTQYF